The 14 T cell receptor beta chains below all came from one sample that was sequenced in a study of identical twins. TCRdb ran MiXCR on the 5' RACE reads and lists one entry per CDR3 protein. Of 500,000 to 600,000 distinct CDR3 sequences in the sample, around 20% were seen once. These data were also filed under a second study, of T cells expressing NK-cell markers.

The sample taken for sequencing was CD4+ T cells sorted from blood. These receptors were obtained from a woman aged 18-35 years in good health.

Points on this clonotype: It is likely a read error, because the conserved phenylalanine at the end of the CDR3 is missing. The DNA is omitted, as the CDR3 cannot be located on it reliably, and the CDR3 follows TCRdb's listing. The gene calls are TRBV6-2 or TRBV6-3 and TRBJ2-3; TRBD2, the D gene given by the table, was not confirmed from the DNA. The length of the CDR3 is 12 amino acids, counting both ends. Germline lookup yields CDR1 MNHEY and CDR2 SVGEGT. The CDR3 here is CASRPIAGGPFV.

This clonotype was counted only a few times. The chain is built from TRBV20-1 and TRBJ2-1; D possibly corresponds to TRBD1 (5 bases). Germline-derived CDR1 and CDR2 are DFQATT and SNEGSKA (reference sequence). V was clipped by 5 bases and J by 1 base, with 12 bases between them. The CDR3 loop spans 14 amino acids. CDR3 region: CSAPAPGSYNEQFF. The CDR3 DNA reads TGCAGTGCTCCGGCGCCAGGGTCCTACAATGAGCAGTTCTTC.

Here the CDR3 DNA reads TGCAGTGCTAGAGATACTGGGGGCTACACCTTC. Amino acids: CSARDTGGYTF. This chain connects TRBV20-1 to TRBJ1-2; D is unclear. The CDR3 totals 11 residues. CDR1 is DFQATT and CDR2 is SNEGSKA in the germline V gene (reference sequence). Trimming cost V 0 bases and J 8 bases, with 7 bases left between them.

This clonotype was counted many times. This sequence joins TRBV20-1 and TRBJ1-2, with unresolved D. This CDR3 comprises 13 residues. V was shortened by 1 base and J by 4 bases, with 10 bases between the two germline ends. Germline-derived CDR1 and CDR2 are DFQATT and SNEGSKA (reference sequence). The CDR3 DNA reads as TGCAGTGCTAGAGCACAGCCTGGCTATGGCTACACCTTC. Protein product: CSARAQPGYGYTF.

This clonotype has a handful of counts. The rearrangement links TRBV20-1 to TRBJ2-1; tentatively, D is TRBD2 (6 bases). The length of the CDR3 is 14 residues. Deletions cut 6 bases from V and 6 bases from J, with 18 bases between. The germline V gene encodes CDR1 DFQATT and CDR2 SNEGSKA (reference sequence). The CDR3 loop reads CSAQTQDGGNEQFF. For the CDR3, the DNA is TGCAGTGCCCAGACCCAGGACGGGGGCAATGAGCAGTTCTTC.

Regarding this clonotype: Germline and junction disagree at one end, which may indicate a read error. The V gene is TRBV7-7, the J gene TRBJ2-1, with D possibly TRBD2 on 7 matching bases. The CDR3 runs 17 residues. Looked up from germline, CDR1 is SSHAT and CDR2 is FNYEAQ (reference sequence). DNA for the CDR3: TGTGCTAGCAGCTTAAGGGGGGGTCGCGGGGCGGGCAATGAGCAGTTCTTC. Translating gives CASSLRGGRGAGNEQFF.

V is TRBV4-3 and J is TRBJ2-2, with D maybe TRBD2 (5 bases). This CDR3 is built from 17 residues. CDR1 and CDR2 from the germline V gene are LGHNA and YSLEER. V shed 0 bases and J shed 4 bases, with 15 bases lying between them. This CDR3 is CASSQERTLLRTGELFF. The CDR3 DNA reads as TGCGCCAGCAGCCAAGAAAGGACTCTACTTCGCACCGGGGAGCTGTTTTTT.

The genes are TRBV4-3 and TRBJ1-2; no definite D call. V shed 1 base and J shed 1 base, with 13 bases lying between them. This CDR3 contains 16 residues. CDR1 and CDR2 from the germline V gene are LGHNA and YSLEER. CDR3 bases: TGCGCCAGCAGCCAAGCCCGGGGTACGGGTAACTATGGCTACACCTTC. Translated, it gives CASSQARGTGNYGYTF.

This chain uses TRBV10-3 with TRBJ2-5; D is possibly TRBD1 (7 bases). Trimming took 11 bases from V and 2 from J, leaving 15 bases between them. This CDR3 comprises 13 residues. CDR1 and CDR2 (germline): ENHRY, SYGVKD. DNA for the CDR3: TGTGCCTCCGGGGGACAGCCTCAAGAGACCCAGTACTTC. It codes for CASGGQPQETQYF.

Many counts were recorded for this clonotype. The rearrangement uses TRBV5-1 and TRBJ2-7, with D possibly being TRBD1 (5 bases). Trimming took 0 bases from V and 3 from J, leaving 13 bases between them. CDR3 length: 15 amino acids. The V gene's germline CDR1 is SGHRS and CDR2 YFSETQ. CDR3 sequence reads: CASSLGLGRGYEQYF. DNA of the CDR3: TGCGCCAGCAGCTTGGGACTCGGAAGGGGCTACGAGCAGTACTTC.

Comments on this clonotype: A much larger clone differs by one base, so this may be a read error. The chain combines TRBV2 with TRBJ1-1, with D tentatively TRBD1 (6 bases). In germline, CDR1 is SNHLY, CDR2 FYNNEI. The length of the CDR3 is 13 residues. The CDR3 DNA reads as TGTACCAGCAGACAGGAACTGGGCACTGAAGCTTTCTTT. Protein: CTSRQELGTEAFF.

The gene calls are TRBV6-5 and TRBJ1-6, with unresolved D. Per germline, CDR1 MNHEY and CDR2 SVGAGI. Trimming left V 2 bases short and J 8 bases short, with 10 bases between. The CDR3 sequence is 14 residues long. In nucleotides, the CDR3 is TGTGCCAGCAGTTACAGGGAGAAGGATTCACCCCTCCACTTT. Protein: CASSYREKDSPLHF.

The chain combines TRBV12-3 or TRBV12-4 with TRBJ1-1; D may be TRBD1 (5 bases). The CDR3 is made up of 13 amino acids. Between the trimmed V and J ends, which lost 11 bases and 6 bases, there was a span of 19 bases. CDR3 DNA sequence: TGTGCCTCCCTCAGGGCTTCCGCCGCTGAAGCTTTCTTT. As protein: CASLRASAAEAFF.

As to this clonotype: Since a much larger clone is just one base distant, this may be a read error. This chain connects TRBV7-8 to TRBJ2-2; D uncertain. V was clipped by 5 bases and J by 4 bases, with 5 bases between them. This CDR3 region has 12 residues. Per the germline V gene, CDR1 is SGHVS and CDR2 is FQNEAQ. In DNA, the CDR3 is TGTGCCAGCAGCCCCGTCACCGGGGAGCTGTTTTTT. Translated, it gives CASSPVTGELFF.